These 6 T cell receptor beta chains share one sample of origin, sequenced in a study of T cells in Graves' hyperthyroidism and ophthalmopathy. Using RNA transcripts as the source, TCR beta CDR3 regions were amplified. HTBI primers were employed in a first-round RT-PCR of the TCR CDR3. MiXCR was run by TCRdb on the multiplex PCR reads, yielding one entry per CDR3 protein. The data show 650,000 to 800,000 distinct CDR3 sequences, nearly 45% seen once. Input material: peripheral blood or thyroid tissue (not recorded which). The receptors were gathered from an adult man with Graves' disease, either hyperthyroidism or ophthalmopathy (not recorded which).

CDR3 nucleotide sequence: TGTGCCAACGGACAGGGTCGCCACGATGAAAAACTGTTTTTT. It is translated as CANGQGRHDEKLFF. The chain has TRBV7-8 and TRBJ1-4, with 8 bases matching TRBD1. The CDR3 length is 14 residues. V was pared by 10 bases and J by 6 bases, with 10 bases of the junction left unmatched. Germline CDR1 is SGHVS and CDR2 is FQNEAQ.

Here the CDR3 DNA reads TGTGCCAGCAGCTTACAACCGGGACAGGGGGCGCCGGGCACTGAAGCTTTCTTT. Residues: CASSLQPGQGAPGTEAFF. The V gene is TRBV7-2, the J gene TRBJ1-1, with TRBD1 matching over 12 bases. Germline-derived CDR1 and CDR2 are SGHTA and FQGNSA. The CDR3 has 18 residues. The ends lost 2 bases at V and 4 bases at J; junction bases unmatched: 11.

A word on this clonotype: A much larger clone sits a single nucleotide away, making a read error possible. In DNA form, the CDR3 reads TGTGCCAGCGGAGGGGAGAATGAAAAACTGTTTTTT. It is translated as CASGGENEKLFF. The V and J genes are TRBV6-1 and TRBJ1-4; TRBD1 might be the D (5 bases). The V and J ends lost 8 bases and 5 bases respectively, with 9 bases between them. The CDR3 sequence is 12 residues long. Germline V gene data show CDR1 as MNHNS and CDR2 as SASEGT.

The V and J genes are TRBV18 and TRBJ2-7; 8 positions agree with TRBD2. Per the germline V gene, CDR1 is KGHSH and CDR2 is LQKENI. Trimming cost V 0 bases and J 1 base; bases outside gene matches: 5. CDR3 length: 16 amino acids. The CDR3 region is CASSPPISGTSYEQYF. The CDR3 DNA sequence: TGTGCCAGCTCACCACCGATTAGCGGGACTTCCTACGAGCAGTACTTC.

As to this clonotype: A much bigger clone sits one base away, suggesting this may be a read error. V and J are TRBV29-1 and TRBJ2-7, with TRBD2 matching over 10 bases. The germline V gene encodes CDR1 SQVTM and CDR2 ANQGSEA. The CDR3 runs to 14 residues. This CDR3 reads CSVASSGGPNEQCF. CDR3 DNA sequence: TGCAGCGTCGCGAGTAGCGGGGGGCCCAACGAGCAGTGCTTC.

The chain links TRBV20-1 to TRBJ2-2; D possibly corresponds to TRBD2 (7 bases). CDR3 length equals 15 residues. Germline V CDR1 and CDR2: DFQATT, SNEGSKA (reference sequence). Trimming stripped 0 bases from V and 3 bases from J, with 11 bases between. The CDR3, as DNA: TGCAGTGCTAGAGATCGGGGGGCTTACACCGGGGAGCTGTTTTTT. Its protein is CSARDRGAYTGELFF.